The present T cell receptor (beta chain) was sequenced within a study of human T cells and chemical hapten exposure. This clonotype has at least ten counts. TCRdb redid the calling of the RACE reads with MiXCR, one entry per CDR3 protein. The sample contains about 59,000 distinct CDR3 sequences, over 9% of which appear only once. The CDR3 consists of 14 residues. Trimming stripped 5 bases from V and 4 bases from J, with 14 bases between. Stated time point: pre-sensitization, week 0. Treatment noted: therapeutic diphenylcyclopropenone sensitization with weekly scalp DPC. The drawing of blood occurred before each patch test was applied.

The clonotype was recovered from a woman aged 35 to 49 with alopecia areata. Some clones in this sample may be carry-over from other donors' samples. The sample was whole blood, taken in connection with sensitization to the hapten diphenylcyclopropenone (DPC). The chain is built from TRBV12-3 or TRBV12-4 and TRBJ1-2; no definite D call. CDR3 sequence (DNA): TGTGCCAGCAGTGGGGTGGACGGGGTCTATGGCTACACCTTC. Its protein product is CASSGVDGVYGYTF.